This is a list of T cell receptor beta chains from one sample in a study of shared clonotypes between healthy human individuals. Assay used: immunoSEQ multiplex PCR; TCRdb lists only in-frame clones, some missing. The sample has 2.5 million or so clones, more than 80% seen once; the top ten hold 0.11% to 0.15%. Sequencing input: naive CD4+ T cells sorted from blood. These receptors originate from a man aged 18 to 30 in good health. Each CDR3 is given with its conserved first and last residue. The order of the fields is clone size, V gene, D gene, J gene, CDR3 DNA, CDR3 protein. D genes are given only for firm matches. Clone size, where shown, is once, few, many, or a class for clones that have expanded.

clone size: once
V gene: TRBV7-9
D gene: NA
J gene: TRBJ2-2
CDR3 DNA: TGTGCCAGCAGCTTGGGAGTCTACGTAGGGGAGAACACCGGGGAGCTGTTTTTT
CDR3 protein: CASSLGVYVGENTGELFF

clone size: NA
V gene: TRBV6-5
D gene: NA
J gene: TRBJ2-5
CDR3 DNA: TGTGCCAGCAGTTACTCACGGTACCAAGAGACCCAGTACTTC
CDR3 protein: CASSYSRYQETQYF

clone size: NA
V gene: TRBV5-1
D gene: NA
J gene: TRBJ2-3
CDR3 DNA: TGCGCCAGCAGCTTAAGGGACAGCACAGATACGCAGTATTTT
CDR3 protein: CASSLRDSTDTQYF

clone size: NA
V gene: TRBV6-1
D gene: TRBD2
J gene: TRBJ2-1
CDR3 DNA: TGTGCCAGCAGTGAACAGCGGGAGGGCCTCGAGCAGTTCTTC
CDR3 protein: CASSEQREGLEQFF

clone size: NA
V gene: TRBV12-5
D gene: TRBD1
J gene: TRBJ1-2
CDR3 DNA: TGTGCTAGTGGTTACCCGGACAGGGCTGGGGGCTACACCTTC
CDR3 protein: CASGYPDRAGGYTF

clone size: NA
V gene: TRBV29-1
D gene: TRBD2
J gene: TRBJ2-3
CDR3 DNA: TGCAGCGTTGCTAGCGGAGGCACAGATACGCAGTATTTT
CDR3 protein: CSVASGGTDTQYF

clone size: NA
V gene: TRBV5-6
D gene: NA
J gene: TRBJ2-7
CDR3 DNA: TGTGCCAGCAGCTTTAGGGGAGGCCACTCCTACGAGCAGTACTTC
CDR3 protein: CASSFRGGHSYEQYF

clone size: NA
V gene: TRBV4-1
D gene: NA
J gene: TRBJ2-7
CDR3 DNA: TGCGCCAGCAGCCAAGATCGTGGGGATACCTACGAGCAGTACTTC
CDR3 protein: CASSQDRGDTYEQYF

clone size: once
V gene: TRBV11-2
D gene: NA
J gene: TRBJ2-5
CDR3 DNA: TGTGCCAGCAGCTTAGAACCCCGCAACCCCCAAGAGACCCAGTACTTC
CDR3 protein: CASSLEPRNPQETQYF

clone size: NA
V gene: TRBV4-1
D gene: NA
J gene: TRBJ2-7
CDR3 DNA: TGCGCCAGCAGCCAAGTTCCGGGACATAATCTCTACGAGCAGTACTTC
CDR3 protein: CASSQVPGHNLYEQYF

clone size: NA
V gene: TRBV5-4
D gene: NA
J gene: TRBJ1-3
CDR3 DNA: TGTGCCAGCAGCTCGGCGACAGACGGAAACACCATATATTTT
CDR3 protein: CASSSATDGNTIYF

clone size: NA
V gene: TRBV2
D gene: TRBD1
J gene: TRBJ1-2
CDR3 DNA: TGTGCCAGCAGCCTAGAGACAGGGCGGCTTTATGGCTACACCTTC
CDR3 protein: CASSLETGRLYGYTF

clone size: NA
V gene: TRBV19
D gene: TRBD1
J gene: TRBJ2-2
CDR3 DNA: TGTGCCAGTAGTATACTCGGGACAGGGTCGGCCGGGGAGCTGTTTTTT
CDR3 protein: CASSILGTGSAGELFF

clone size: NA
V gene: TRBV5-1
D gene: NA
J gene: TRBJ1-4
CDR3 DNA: TGCGCCAGCAGCTTGGTAGGGGCTAATGAAAAACTGTTTTTT
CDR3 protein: CASSLVGANEKLFF

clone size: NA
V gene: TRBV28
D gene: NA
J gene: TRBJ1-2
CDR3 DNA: TGTGCCAGCAGTAACTCGGTGGCCAACTATGGCTACACCTTC
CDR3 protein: CASSNSVANYGYTF

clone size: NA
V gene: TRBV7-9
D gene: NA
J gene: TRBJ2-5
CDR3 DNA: TGTGCCAGCAGCTCCTTACACAGCGGCACGGGGATAGAGACCCAGTACTTC
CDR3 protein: CASSSLHSGTGIETQYF

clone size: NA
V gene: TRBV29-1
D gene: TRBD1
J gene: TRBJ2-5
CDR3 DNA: TGCAGCCCCAAAGGGACAGTCCAAGAGACCCAGTACTTC
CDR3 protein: CSPKGTVQETQYF

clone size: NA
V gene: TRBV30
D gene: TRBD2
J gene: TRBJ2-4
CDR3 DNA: TGCGCCTGGAGTGAAAAGACCGGGACTAGCGGGGGGCTAGCCAAAAACATTCAGTACTTC
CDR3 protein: CAWSEKTGTSGGLAKNIQYF

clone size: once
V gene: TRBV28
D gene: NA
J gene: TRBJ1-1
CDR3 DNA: TGTGCCAGCAGGGAGGCCCCCATGAACACTGAAGCTTTCTTT
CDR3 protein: CASREAPMNTEAFF

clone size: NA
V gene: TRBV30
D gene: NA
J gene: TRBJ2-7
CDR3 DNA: TGTGCCTGGAGTGTGAGACAAATGAACTACGAGCAGTACTTC
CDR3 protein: CAWSVRQMNYEQYF

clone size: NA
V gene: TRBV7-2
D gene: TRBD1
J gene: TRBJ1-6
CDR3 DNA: TGTGCCAGCAGCTTAGCGACAGGGTCCCTCCACTTT
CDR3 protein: CASSLATGSLHF

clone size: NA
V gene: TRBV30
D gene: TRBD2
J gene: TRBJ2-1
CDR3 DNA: TGTGCCTGGAGTGTACTGCGACTAGCGGGAGTCTTGGATGAGCAGTTCTTC
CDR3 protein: CAWSVLRLAGVLDEQFF

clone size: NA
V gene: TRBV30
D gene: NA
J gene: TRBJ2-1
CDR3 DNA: TGTGCCTGGAATGTAATCCTCGGTGAGCAGTTCTTC
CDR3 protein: CAWNVILGEQFF

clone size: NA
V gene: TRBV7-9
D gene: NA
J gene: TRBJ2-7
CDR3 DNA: TGTGCCAGCAGTTCCGGGGTGGGCCCCGGGTTGAACTTC
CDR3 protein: CASSSGVGPGLNF

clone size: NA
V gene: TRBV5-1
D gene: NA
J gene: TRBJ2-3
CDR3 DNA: TGCGCCAGCAGAACTAGACTAGTCGGTCAAGATACGCAGTATTTT
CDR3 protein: CASRTRLVGQDTQYF

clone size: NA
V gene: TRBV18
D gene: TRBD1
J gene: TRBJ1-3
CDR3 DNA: TGTGCCAGCTCACCGACCGGGACAGGGCTCCTGAGCGGAAACACCATATATTTT
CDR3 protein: CASSPTGTGLLSGNTIYF

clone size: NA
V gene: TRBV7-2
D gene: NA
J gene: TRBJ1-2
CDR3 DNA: TGTGCCAGCAGCTTAGGATACGTAATATATGGCTACACCTTC
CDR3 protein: CASSLGYVIYGYTF

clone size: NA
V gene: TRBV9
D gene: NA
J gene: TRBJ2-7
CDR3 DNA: TGTGCCAGCAGCCCGAGGGGAGAGGGGAGTCCCTACGAGCAGTACTTC
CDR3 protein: CASSPRGEGSPYEQYF

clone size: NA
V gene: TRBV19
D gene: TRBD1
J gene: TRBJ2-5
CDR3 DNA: TGTGCCAGTAGCCAAGACAGGGGAGAGACCCAGTACTTC
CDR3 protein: CASSQDRGETQYF

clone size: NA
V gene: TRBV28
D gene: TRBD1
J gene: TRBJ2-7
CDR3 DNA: TGTGCCAGCAGCTATGCGGGGACAGGGTCAACGAACGAGCAGTACTTC
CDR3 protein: CASSYAGTGSTNEQYF

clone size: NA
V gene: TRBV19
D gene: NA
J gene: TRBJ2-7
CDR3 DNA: TGTGCCAGTAGTATAAGGTCACAAGAAAGGTACGAGCAGTACTTC
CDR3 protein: CASSIRSQERYEQYF

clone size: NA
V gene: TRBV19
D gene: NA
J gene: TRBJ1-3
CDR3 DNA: TGTGCCAGTAGTATCCAATCTGGAAACACCATATATTTT
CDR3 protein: CASSIQSGNTIYF

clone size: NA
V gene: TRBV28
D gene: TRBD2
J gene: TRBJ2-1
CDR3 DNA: TGTGCCAGCAGCCGCCTCGGACTAGCGGGGGGCCTCCTCAATGTTGAAGAGCAGTTCTTC
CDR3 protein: CASSRLGLAGGLLNVEEQFF

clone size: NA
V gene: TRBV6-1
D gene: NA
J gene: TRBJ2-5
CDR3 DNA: TGTGCCAGCAGTGAACTAGGGTTGAGGGAGACCCAGTACTTC
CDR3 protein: CASSELGLRETQYF

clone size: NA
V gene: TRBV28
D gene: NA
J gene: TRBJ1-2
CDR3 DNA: TGTGCCAGCAGTTCCTCAACCAGGGCGGACTATGGCTACACCTTC
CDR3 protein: CASSSSTRADYGYTF

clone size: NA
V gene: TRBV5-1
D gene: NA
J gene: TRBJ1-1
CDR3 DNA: TGCGCCAGCAGGTCCCCGGGGGGCACTGAAGCTTTCTTT
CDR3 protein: CASRSPGGTEAFF

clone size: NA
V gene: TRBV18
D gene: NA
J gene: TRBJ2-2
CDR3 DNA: TGTGCCAGCTCTCGCGGGACGGTGAACACCGGGGAGCTGTTTTTT
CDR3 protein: CASSRGTVNTGELFF

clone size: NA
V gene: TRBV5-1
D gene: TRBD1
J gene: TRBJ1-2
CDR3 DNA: TGCGCCAGCAGCAACGACAGGGACCTGTCTAACTATGGCTACACCTTC
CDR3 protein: CASSNDRDLSNYGYTF

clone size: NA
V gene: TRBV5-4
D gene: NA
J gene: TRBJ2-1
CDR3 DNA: TGTGCCAGCAGCTTGGCAAGGGGACTTGTGAGCTACAATGAGCAGTTCTTC
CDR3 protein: CASSLARGLVSYNEQFF

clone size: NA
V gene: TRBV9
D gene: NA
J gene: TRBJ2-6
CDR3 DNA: TGTGCCAGCAGCGTAGTCCTAAAGGACGGCACTGGGGCCAACGTCCTGACTTTC
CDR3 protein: CASSVVLKDGTGANVLTF

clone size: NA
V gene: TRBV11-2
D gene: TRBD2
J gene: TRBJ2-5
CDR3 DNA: TGTGCCAGCAGCTTAGATAGCGGGGGGGCCCAAGAGACCCAGTACTTC
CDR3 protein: CASSLDSGGAQETQYF

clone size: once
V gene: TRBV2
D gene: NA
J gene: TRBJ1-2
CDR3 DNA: TGTGCCAGCAGTGAAGGAGGGGTTCGGGGCTACACCTTC
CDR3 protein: CASSEGGVRGYTF

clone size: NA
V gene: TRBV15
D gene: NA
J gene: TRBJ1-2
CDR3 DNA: TGTGCCACCAGTCTGGCAGGGGTGGTTTATGGCTACACCTTC
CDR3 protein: CATSLAGVVYGYTF

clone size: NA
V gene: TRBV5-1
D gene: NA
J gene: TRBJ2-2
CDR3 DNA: TGCGCCAGCAGCTTTTTCTCGGGCTCAGGGACCGGGGAGCTGTTTTTT
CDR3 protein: CASSFFSGSGTGELFF

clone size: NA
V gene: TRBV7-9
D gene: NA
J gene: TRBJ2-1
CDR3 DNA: TGTGCCAGCAGCTCTCGTCAGGGGAGTTTCGGAAATGAGCAGTTCTTC
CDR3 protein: CASSSRQGSFGNEQFF

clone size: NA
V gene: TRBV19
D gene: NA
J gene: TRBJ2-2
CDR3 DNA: TGTGCCAGTAGTACCTCGACAGCGAACACCGGGGAGCTGTTTTTT
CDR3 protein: CASSTSTANTGELFF